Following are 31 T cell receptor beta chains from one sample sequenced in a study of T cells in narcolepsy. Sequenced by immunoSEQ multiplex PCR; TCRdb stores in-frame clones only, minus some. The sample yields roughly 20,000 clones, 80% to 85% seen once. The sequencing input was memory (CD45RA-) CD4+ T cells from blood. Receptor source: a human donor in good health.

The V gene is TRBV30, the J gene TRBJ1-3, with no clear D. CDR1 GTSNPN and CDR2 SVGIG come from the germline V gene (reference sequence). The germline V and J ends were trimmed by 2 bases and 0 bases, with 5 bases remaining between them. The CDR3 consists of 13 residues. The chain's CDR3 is CAWSLSSGNTIYF. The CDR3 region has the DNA TGTGCCTGGAGTCTGAGCTCTGGAAACACCATATATTTT.

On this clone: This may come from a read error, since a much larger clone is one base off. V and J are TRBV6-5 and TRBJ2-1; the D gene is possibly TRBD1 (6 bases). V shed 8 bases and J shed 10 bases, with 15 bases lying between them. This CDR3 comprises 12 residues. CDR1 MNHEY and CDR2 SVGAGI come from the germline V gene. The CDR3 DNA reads TGTGCCAGCCACCGGGCGGACAGCGAGCAGTTCTTC. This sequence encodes CASHRADSEQFF.

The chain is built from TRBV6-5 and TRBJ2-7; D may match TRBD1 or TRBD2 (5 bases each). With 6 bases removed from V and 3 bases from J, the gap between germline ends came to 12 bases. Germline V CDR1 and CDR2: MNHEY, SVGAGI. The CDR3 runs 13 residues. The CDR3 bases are TGTGCCAGCAGCCGGGACGGCTACTACGAGCAGTACTTC. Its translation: CASSRDGYYEQYF.

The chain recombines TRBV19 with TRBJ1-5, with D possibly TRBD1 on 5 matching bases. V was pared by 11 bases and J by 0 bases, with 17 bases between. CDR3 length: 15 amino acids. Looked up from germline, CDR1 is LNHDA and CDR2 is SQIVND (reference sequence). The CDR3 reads CAAPPDTYSNQPQHF. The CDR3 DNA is TGTGCCGCGCCACCGGACACTTATAGCAATCAGCCCCAGCATTTT.

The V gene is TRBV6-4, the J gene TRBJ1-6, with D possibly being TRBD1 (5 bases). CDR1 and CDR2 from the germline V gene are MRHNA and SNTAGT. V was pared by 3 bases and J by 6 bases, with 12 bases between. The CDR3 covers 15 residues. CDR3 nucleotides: TGTGCCAGCAGTGAGATGGGGGTTCCTAATTCACCCCTCCACTTT. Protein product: CASSEMGVPNSPLHF.

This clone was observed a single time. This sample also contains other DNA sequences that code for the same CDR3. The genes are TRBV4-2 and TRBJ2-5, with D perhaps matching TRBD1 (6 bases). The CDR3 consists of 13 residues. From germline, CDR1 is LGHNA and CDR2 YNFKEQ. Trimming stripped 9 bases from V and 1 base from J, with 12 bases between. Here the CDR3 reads CASGLGAQETQYF. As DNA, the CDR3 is TGTGCCAGTGGTTTGGGGGCCCAAGAGACCCAGTACTTC.

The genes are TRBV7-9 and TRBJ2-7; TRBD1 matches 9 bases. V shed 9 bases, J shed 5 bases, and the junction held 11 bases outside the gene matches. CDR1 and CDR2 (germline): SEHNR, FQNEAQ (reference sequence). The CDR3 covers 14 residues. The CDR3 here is CASTTDRGSNEQYF. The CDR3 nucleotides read TGTGCCAGTACGACTGACAGGGGGTCCAACGAGCAGTACTTC. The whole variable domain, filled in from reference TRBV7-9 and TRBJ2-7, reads DTGVSQNPRHKITKRGQNVTFRCDPISEHNRLYWYRQTLGQGPEFLTYFQNEAQLEKSRLLSDRFSAERPKGSFSTLEIQRTEQGDSAMYLCASTTDRGSNEQYFGPGTRLTVT.

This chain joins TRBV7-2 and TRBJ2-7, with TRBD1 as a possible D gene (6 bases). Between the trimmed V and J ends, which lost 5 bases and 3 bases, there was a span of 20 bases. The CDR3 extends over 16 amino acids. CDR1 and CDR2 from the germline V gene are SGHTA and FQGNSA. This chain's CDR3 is CASSSLRMVRGYEQYF. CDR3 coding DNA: TGTGCCAGCAGCAGCCTAAGGATGGTCAGGGGCTACGAGCAGTACTTC.

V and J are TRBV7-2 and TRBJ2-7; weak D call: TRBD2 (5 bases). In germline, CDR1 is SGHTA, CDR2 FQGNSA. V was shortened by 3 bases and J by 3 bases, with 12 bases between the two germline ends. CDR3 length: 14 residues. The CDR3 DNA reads TGTGCCAGCAGCTTTGGGAGCGTCAGCTACGAGCAGTACTTC. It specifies CASSFGSVSYEQYF.

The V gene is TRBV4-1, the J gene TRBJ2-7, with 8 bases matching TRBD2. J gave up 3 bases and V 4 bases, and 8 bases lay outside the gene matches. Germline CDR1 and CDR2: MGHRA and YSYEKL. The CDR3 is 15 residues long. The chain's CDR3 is CASSPTGTRDYEQYF. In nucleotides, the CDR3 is TGCGCCAGCAGCCCAACCGGGACTAGAGACTACGAGCAGTACTTC.

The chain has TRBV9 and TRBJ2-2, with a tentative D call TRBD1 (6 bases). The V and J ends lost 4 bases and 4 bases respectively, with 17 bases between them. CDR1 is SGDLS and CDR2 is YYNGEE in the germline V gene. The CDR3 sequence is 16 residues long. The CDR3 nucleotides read TGTGCCAGCAGCCCCCAGGGGATGGGGATCACCGGGGAGCTGTTTTTT. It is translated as CASSPQGMGITGELFF.

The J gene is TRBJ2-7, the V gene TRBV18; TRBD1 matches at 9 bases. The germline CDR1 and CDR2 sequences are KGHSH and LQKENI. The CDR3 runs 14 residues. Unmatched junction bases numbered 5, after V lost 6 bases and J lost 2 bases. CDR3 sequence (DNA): TGTGCCAGCTCCCTACAGGGGGCCACCTACGAGCAGTACTTC. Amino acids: CASSLQGATYEQYF.

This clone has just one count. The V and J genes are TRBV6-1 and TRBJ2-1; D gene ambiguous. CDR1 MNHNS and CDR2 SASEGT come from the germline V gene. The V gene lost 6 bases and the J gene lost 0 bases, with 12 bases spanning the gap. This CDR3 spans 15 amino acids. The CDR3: CASRRRQNSYNEQFF. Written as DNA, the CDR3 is TGTGCCAGCAGGCGCCGACAAAACTCCTACAATGAGCAGTTCTTC.

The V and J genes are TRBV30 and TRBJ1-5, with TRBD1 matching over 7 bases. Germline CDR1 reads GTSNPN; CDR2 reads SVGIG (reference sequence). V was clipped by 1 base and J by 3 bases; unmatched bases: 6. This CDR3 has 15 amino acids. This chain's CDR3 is CAWSAGQVFNQPQHF. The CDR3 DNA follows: TGTGCCTGGAGTGCAGGACAGGTCTTCAATCAGCCCCAGCATTTT.

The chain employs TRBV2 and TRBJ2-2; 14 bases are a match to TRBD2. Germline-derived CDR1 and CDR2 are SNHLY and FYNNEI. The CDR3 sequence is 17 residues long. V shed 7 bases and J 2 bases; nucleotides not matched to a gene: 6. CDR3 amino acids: CASTRTSGGINTGELFF. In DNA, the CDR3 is TGTGCCAGCACAAGGACTAGCGGGGGGATCAACACCGGGGAGCTGTTTTTT.

The CDR3 reads CASSPGTPRGTQYF. CDR3 DNA: TGTGCCAGCTCACCAGGGACTCCCCGGGGGACCCAGTACTTC. This chain links TRBV18 with TRBJ2-5, with D perhaps TRBD2 (6 bases). With 2 bases removed from V and 7 bases from J, the gap between germline ends came to 14 bases. Germline CDR1 and CDR2: KGHSH and LQKENI. This CDR3 has 14 amino acids.

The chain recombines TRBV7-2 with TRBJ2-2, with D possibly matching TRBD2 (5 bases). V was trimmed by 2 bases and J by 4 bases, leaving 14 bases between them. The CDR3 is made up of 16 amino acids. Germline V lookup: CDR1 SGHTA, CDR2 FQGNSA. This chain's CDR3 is CASSLLGRAGTGELFF. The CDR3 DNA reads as TGTGCCAGCAGCTTATTAGGGCGGGCGGGCACCGGGGAGCTGTTTTTT.

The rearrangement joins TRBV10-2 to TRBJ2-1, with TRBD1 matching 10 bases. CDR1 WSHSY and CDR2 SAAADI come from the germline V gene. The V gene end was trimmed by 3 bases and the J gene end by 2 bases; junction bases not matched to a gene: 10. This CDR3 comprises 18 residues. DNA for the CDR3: TGCGCCAGCAGTGACGTAGACAGGGGGCGAGGTCCCTACAATGAGCAGTTCTTC. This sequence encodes CASSDVDRGRGPYNEQFF.

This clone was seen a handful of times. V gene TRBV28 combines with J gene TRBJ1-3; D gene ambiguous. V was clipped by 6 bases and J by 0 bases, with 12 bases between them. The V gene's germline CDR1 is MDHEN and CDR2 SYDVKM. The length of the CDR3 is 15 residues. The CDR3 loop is CASRPDGSSGNTIYF. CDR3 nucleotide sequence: TGTGCCAGCAGACCGGACGGTTCCTCTGGAAACACCATATATTTT.

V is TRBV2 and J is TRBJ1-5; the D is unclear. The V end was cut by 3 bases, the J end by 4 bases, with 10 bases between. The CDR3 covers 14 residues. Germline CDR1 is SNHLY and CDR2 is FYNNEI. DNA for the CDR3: TGTGCCAGCAGTGACAGACGGATGAATCAGCCCCAGCATTTT. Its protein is CASSDRRMNQPQHF.

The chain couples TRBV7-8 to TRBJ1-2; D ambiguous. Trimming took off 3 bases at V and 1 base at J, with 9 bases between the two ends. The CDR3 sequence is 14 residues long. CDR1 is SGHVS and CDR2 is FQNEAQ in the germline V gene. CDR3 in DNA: TGTGCCAGCAGCTTGACGCAAATTAACTATGGCTACACCTTC. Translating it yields CASSLTQINYGYTF. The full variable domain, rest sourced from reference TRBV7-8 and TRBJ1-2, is GAGVSQSPRYKVAKRGQDVALRCDPISGHVSLFWYQQALGQGPEFLTYFQNEAQLDKSGLPSDRFFAERPEGSVSTLKIQRTQQEDSAVYLCASSLTQINYGYTFGSGTRLTVV.

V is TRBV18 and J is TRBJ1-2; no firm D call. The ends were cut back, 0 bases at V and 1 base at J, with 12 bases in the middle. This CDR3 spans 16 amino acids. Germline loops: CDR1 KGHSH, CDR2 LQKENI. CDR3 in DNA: TGTGCCAGCTCACCACCGGAGGGAAGGGATAACTATGGCTACACCTTC. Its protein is CASSPPEGRDNYGYTF.

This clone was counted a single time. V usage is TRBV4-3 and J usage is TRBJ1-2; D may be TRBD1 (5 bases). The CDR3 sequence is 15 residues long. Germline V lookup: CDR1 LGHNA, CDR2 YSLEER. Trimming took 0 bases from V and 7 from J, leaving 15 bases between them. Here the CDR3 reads CASSQDYEGTSGYTF. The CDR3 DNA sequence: TGCGCCAGCAGCCAAGATTACGAGGGGACCTCTGGCTACACCTTC.

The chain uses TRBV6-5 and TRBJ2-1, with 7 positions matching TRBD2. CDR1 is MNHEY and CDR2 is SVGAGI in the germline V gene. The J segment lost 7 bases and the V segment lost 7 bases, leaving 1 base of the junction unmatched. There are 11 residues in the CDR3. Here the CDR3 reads CASISGNEQFF. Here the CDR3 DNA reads TGTGCCAGCATTAGCGGGAATGAGCAGTTCTTC.

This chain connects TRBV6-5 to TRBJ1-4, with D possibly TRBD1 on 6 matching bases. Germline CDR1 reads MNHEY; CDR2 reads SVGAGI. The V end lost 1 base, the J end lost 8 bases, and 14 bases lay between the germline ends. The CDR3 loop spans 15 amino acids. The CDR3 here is CASSYFGGSGEKLFF. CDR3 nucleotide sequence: TGTGCCAGCAGTTACTTTGGGGGCTCGGGCGAAAAACTGTTTTTT.

The CDR3 region has the DNA TGTGCCTGGAGTCCTCCCACCGGGACTAGCGGGGGGCAAGGAATTGAGCAGTTCTTC. Amino acids: CAWSPPTGTSGGQGIEQFF. The chain recombines TRBV30 with TRBJ2-1; 15 nucleotides line up with TRBD2. The trim removed 2 bases at V and 9 bases at J, leaving 17 bases unmatched. Germline values: CDR1 GTSNPN, CDR2 SVGIG (reference sequence). This CDR3 spans 19 amino acids.

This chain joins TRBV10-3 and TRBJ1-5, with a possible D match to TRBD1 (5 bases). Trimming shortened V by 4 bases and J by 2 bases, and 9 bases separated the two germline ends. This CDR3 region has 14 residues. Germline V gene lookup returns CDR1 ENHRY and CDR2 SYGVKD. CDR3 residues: CAISVGGGNQPQHF. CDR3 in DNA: TGTGCCATCAGTGTCGGGGGAGGCAATCAGCCCCAGCATTTT.

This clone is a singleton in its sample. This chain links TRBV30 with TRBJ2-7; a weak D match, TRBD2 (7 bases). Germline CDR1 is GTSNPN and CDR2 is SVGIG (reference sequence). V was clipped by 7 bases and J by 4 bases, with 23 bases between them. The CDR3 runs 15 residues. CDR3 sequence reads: CASWFSGGNSYEQYF. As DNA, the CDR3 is TGTGCCTCTTGGTTCTCGGGGGGCAACTCATACGAGCAGTACTTC.

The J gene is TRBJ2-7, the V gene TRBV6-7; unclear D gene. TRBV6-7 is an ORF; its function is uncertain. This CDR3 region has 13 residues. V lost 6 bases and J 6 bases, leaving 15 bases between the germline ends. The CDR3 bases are TGTGCCAGCAGGTTCGGTGTCCCCCGCGAGCAGTACTTC. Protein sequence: CASRFGVPREQYF.

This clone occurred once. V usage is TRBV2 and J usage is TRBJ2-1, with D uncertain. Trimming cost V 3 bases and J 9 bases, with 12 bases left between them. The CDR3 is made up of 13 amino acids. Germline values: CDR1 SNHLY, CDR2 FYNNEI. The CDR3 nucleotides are TGTGCCAGCAGTGATGTAGGGATGGTTGAGCAGTTCTTC. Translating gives CASSDVGMVEQFF.

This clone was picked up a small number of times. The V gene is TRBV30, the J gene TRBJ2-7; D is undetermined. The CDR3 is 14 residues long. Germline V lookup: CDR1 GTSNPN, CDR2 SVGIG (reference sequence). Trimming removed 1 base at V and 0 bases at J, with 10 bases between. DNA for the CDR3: TGTGCCTGGAGTGGACCGCCGGTCTCCTACGAGCAGTACTTC. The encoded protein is CAWSGPPVSYEQYF.